The next 13 T cell receptor beta chains were all read from a single sample in a study of cytomegalovirus exposure and HLA in healthy donors. The PCR had 60 Vbeta and 13 Jbeta primers. Measured with immunoSEQ multiplex PCR; TCRdb has only the in-frame clones, and not every one. The sample holds tens of thousands of clones, over 75% seen once. Sequenced sample: PBMCs. These receptors were taken from a male donor in good health and CMV-seronegative.

Worth noting for this clone: Different DNA sequences within this sample yield the same CDR3. This chain joins TRBV7-9 and TRBJ1-4; tentatively, D is TRBD1 (5 bases). Germline loops: CDR1 SEHNR, CDR2 FQNEAQ (reference sequence). V lost 4 bases and J 0 bases, leaving 18 bases between the germline ends. CDR3 length: 18 amino acids. DNA of the CDR3: TGTGCCAGCAGCTCTTGGGGGGAACCACTAACAACTAATGAAAAACTGTTTTTT. Its protein is CASSSWGEPLTTNEKLFF. The variable domain in full, completed from reference TRBV7-9 and TRBJ1-4, reads DTGVSQNPRHKITKRGQNVTFRCDPISEHNRLYWYRQTLGQGPEFLTYFQNEAQLEKSRLLSDRFSAERPKGSFSTLEIQRTEQGDSAMYLCASSSWGEPLTTNEKLFFGSGTQLSVL.

This chain joins TRBV19 and TRBJ2-1; 8 bases are a match to TRBD2. Trimming took 11 bases from V and 4 from J; bases not matched to a gene: 7. The germline gives CDR1 LNHDA, CDR2 SQIVND (reference sequence). This CDR3 has 13 amino acids. The CDR3 DNA reads as TGTGCCTTTGGGCGGGGGGCTTACAATGAGCAGTTCTTC. Its translation: CAFGRGAYNEQFF.

The J gene is TRBJ1-1, the V gene TRBV7-8, with 9 nucleotides matching TRBD1. The CDR3 has 16 residues. Germline trimming cut 3 bases from V and 3 bases from J; bases unmatched to any gene: 8. Germline CDR1 reads SGHVS; CDR2 reads FQNEAQ. The CDR3 bases are TGTGCCAGCAGCTTGGAACCGGGACAGGGTTACACTGAAGCTTTCTTT. It is translated as CASSLEPGQGYTEAFF.

The CDR3 is CASSVEGQRASGNTIYF. The DNA for the CDR3 is TGTGCCAGCAGCGTAGAGGGACAGCGCGCCTCTGGAAACACCATATATTTT. V usage is TRBV9 and J usage is TRBJ1-3; 7 positions agree with TRBD1. The J segment lost 0 bases and the V segment lost 0 bases, leaving 6 bases of the junction unmatched. The CDR3 is 17 residues long. Germline V gene lookup returns CDR1 SGDLS and CDR2 YYNGEE.

V gene TRBV30 combines with J gene TRBJ1-1, with a weak D call TRBD1 (6 bases). Germline V gene sequence: CDR1 GTSNPN, CDR2 SVGIG (reference sequence). Trimming stripped 6 bases from V and 0 bases from J, with 11 bases between. CDR3 length: 13 amino acids. The CDR3 is CACSDRLNTEAFF. CDR3 nucleotides: TGTGCCTGCTCTGACAGGTTGAACACTGAAGCTTTCTTT. Supplemented by reference TRBV30 and TRBJ1-1, the full variable domain reads SQTIHQWPATLVQPVGSPLSLECTVEGTSNPNLYWYRQAAGRGLQLLFYSVGIGQISSEVPQNLSASRPQDRQFILSSKKLLLSDSGFYLCACSDRLNTEAFFGQGTRLTVV.

The CDR3 loop reads CASSKRTGPNTEAFF. DNA of the CDR3: TGTGCCAGCAGCAAGAGGACAGGGCCAAACACTGAAGCTTTCTTT. The J gene is TRBJ1-1, the V gene TRBV11-1, with TRBD1 matching 8 bases. Germline V lookup: CDR1 SGHAT, CDR2 FQDESV (reference sequence). The CDR3 is made up of 15 amino acids. V trimming: 5 bases; J trimming: 2 bases; junction bases outside the gene matches: 7. The full variable domain, rest sourced from reference TRBV11-1 and TRBJ1-1, is EAEVAQSPRYKITEKSQAVAFWCDPISGHATLYWYRQILGQGPELLVQFQDESVVDDSQLPKDRFSAERLKGVDSTLKIQPAELGDSAMYLCASSKRTGPNTEAFFGQGTRLTVV.

V and J are TRBV18 and TRBJ1-3, with 9 bases identical to TRBD1. After removal of 3 bases from V and 0 bases from J, the junction contained 6 bases not matched to a gene. Germline values: CDR1 KGHSH, CDR2 LQKENI. There are 17 residues in the CDR3. CDR3 in DNA: TGTGCCAGCTCACCGAGGACAGGGGAACCCTCTGGAAACACCATATATTTT. It codes for CASSPRTGEPSGNTIYF. The whole variable domain, remainder taken from reference TRBV18 and TRBJ1-3, is NAGVMQNPRHLVRRRGQEARLRCSPMKGHSHVYWYRQLPEEGLKFMVYLQKENIIDESGMPKERFSAEFPKEGPSILRIQQVVRGDSAAYFCASSPRTGEPSGNTIYFGEGSWLTVV.

The CDR3 loop is CASSLGLPGVGDTEAFF. CDR3 bases: TGTGCCAGCAGCTTAGGCCTCCCGGGAGTCGGGGACACTGAAGCTTTCTTT. The rearrangement joins TRBV7-8 to TRBJ1-1; no reliable D call. Germline V gene lookup returns CDR1 SGHVS and CDR2 FQNEAQ. V was cut by 1 base and J by 3 bases, with 18 bases left in between. The CDR3 consists of 17 residues. Full variable domain (remainder filled in from reference TRBV7-8 and TRBJ1-1): GAGVSQSPRYKVAKRGQDVALRCDPISGHVSLFWYQQALGQGPEFLTYFQNEAQLDKSGLPSDRFFAERPEGSVSTLKIQRTQQEDSAVYLCASSLGLPGVGDTEAFFGQGTRLTVV.

The V call is TRBV12-2, the J call TRBJ1-2; TRBD1, as called in the table, went unchecked against the DNA. TRBV12-2 is shown as a pseudogene. The CDR3 sequence is 17 residues long. The CDR3 DNA sequence: TGTGCAAGTCGCTTCCCTGGACAGAGGGGGAGATCTTATGGCTACACCTTC. Translation gives CASRFPGQRGRSYGYTF.

The chain employs TRBV5-4 and TRBJ1-4, with D perhaps TRBD1 (5 bases). Germline CDR1 is SGHNT and CDR2 is YYREEE (reference sequence). The V end lost 0 bases, the J end lost 1 base, and 10 bases lay between the germline ends. The CDR3 has 16 residues. CDR3 protein: CASSLGGRLTNEKLFF. The CDR3 nucleotides are TGTGCCAGCAGCTTGGGGGGGAGGCTAACTAATGAAAAACTGTTTTTT.

The chain couples TRBV2 to TRBJ2-7, with D tentatively TRBD1 (5 bases). Trimming removed 3 bases at V and 3 bases at J, with 12 bases between. The CDR3 contains 14 residues. The germline V gene encodes CDR1 SNHLY and CDR2 FYNNEI. In DNA form, the CDR3 reads TGTGCCAGCAGTGAGAGGCAGGGTGTCTACGAGCAGTACTTC. It encodes CASSERQGVYEQYF.

V usage is TRBV29-1 and J usage is TRBJ1-3, with D perhaps TRBD1 (6 bases). Trimming pared 5 bases from V and 0 bases from J, leaving 8 bases between. CDR1 and CDR2 from the germline V gene are SQVTM and ANQGSEA. The CDR3 contains 13 residues. DNA of the CDR3: TGCAGCGTTTCGGACAGCTCTGGAAACACCATATATTTT. The encoded protein is CSVSDSSGNTIYF.

The sample holds a few counts of this clone. The rearrangement uses TRBV7-2 and TRBJ1-1, with D maybe TRBD1 (5 bases). This CDR3 is built from 13 residues. V gave up 4 bases and J gave up 5 bases, with 11 bases separating them. Germline-derived CDR1 and CDR2 are SGHTA and FQGNSA. CDR3 sequence (DNA): TGTGCCAGCAGCTCGGCCCGGGGGACTGAAGCTTTCTTT. Amino acid sequence: CASSSARGTEAFF.